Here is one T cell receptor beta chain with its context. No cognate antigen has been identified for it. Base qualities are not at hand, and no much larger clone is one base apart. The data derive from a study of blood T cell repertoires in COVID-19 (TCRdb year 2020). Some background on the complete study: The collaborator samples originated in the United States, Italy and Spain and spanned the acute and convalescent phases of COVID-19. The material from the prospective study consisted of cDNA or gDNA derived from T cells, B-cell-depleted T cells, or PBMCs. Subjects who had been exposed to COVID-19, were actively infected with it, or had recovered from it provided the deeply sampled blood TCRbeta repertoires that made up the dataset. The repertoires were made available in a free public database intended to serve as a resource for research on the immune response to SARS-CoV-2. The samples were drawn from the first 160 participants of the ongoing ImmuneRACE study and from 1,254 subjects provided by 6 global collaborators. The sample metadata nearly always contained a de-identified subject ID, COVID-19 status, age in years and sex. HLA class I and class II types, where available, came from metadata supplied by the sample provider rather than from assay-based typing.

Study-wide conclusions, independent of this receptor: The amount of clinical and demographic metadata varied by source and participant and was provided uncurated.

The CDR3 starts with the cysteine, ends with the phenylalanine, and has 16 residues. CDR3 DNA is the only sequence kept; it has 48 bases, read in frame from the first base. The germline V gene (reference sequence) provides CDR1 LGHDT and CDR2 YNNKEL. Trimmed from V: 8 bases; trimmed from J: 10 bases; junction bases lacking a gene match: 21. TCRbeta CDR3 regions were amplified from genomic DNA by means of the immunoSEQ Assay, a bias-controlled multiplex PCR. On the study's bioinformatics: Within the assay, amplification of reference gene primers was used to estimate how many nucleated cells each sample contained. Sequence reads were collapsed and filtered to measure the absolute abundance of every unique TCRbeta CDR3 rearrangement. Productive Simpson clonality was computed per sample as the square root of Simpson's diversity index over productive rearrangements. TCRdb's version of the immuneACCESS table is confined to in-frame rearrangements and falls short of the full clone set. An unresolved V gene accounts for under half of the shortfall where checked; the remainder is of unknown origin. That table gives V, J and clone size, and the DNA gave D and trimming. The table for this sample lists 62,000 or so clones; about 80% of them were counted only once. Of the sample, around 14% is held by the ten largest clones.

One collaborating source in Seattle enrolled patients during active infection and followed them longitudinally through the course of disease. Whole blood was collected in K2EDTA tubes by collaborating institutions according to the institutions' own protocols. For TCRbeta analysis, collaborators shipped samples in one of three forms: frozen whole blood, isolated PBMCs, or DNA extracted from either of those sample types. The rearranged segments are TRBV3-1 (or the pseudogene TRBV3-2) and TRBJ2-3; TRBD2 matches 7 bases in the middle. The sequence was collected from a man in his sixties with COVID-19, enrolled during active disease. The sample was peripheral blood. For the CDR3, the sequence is CASPYPPSGSSGAQYF. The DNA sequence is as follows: TGTGCCAGCCCTTATCCCCCTTCAGGTTCTAGCGGTGCGCAGTATTTT.